This T cell receptor (beta chain) was recovered during a study of T-cell memory formation after mild COVID-19. CDR3 length: 15 residues. Germline V gives CDR1 SGHTA, CDR2 FQGNSA. Trimming left V 2 bases short and J 3 bases short, with 14 bases between. The authors produced TCR alpha and TCR beta cDNA libraries with sample barcodes and UMIs by 5'RACE using constant-segment primers. MiXCR, applied by TCRdb to the 5' RACE reads, yields one record per CDR3 protein. The sample has around 200,000 distinct CDR3 sequences; about 9.2% are singletons. As concerns this clonotype: Its antigen remains unknown.

Study-level results: Proof of SARS-CoV-2 specificity was absent for the second-wave clones that crested on day 37.

Sequencing input: PBMCs or a T cell subset sorted from them (not recorded which). This TCR was recovered from a young man who had mild COVID-19 (a few samples of this study predate the infection). Cell type and time point are not known. The genes are TRBV7-2 and TRBJ2-7, with a tentative D call TRBD2 (6 bases). CDR3 region: CASSLLGGSGYEQYF. The DNA for the CDR3 is TGTGCCAGCAGCTTACTGGGGGGAAGCGGCTACGAGCAGTACTTC. Combining the CDR3 with reference TRBV7-2 and TRBJ2-7 gives the whole variable domain GAGVSQSPSNKVTEKGKDVELRCDPISGHTALYWYRQSLGQGLEFLIYFQGNSAPDKSGLPSDRFSAERTGGSVSTLTIQRTQQEDSAVYLCASSLLGGSGYEQYFGPGTRLTVT.